The clone carrying this T cell receptor beta chain was seen only a few times. Its antigen is unidentified. The sample is drawn from a study of CD8 T cells in ankylosing spondylitis. Trimming removed 5 bases at V and 5 bases at J, with 12 bases between. This CDR3 region has 13 residues. Germline V CDR1 and CDR2: SGHTA, FQGNSA. Libraries for TCR beta were made by quantitative 5'-RACE with molecular barcodes. TCRdb recomputed calls from the 5' RACE reads with MiXCR, one row per CDR3 protein. This table has fewer than 500,000 distinct CDR3 sequences, approximately 20% appearing once. Whole-study findings and limits: Reactive arthritis synovial fluid and blood previously showed some of these motif variants. Disease-linked clones reportedly concentrated significantly in matched ankylosing spondylitis synovial fluid. The study identified a TCR beta motif of roughly eight highly homologous variants that appeared characteristic of ankylosing spondylitis blood.

Sequenced input: blood, either unsorted or a sorted T cell fraction (not recorded which). The chain links TRBV7-2 to TRBJ1-1; no definite D call. The receptor was isolated from a male donor with ankylosing spondylitis. The CDR3 is CASSPGWMTEAFF. The CDR3 bases are TGTGCCAGCAGCCCCGGATGGATGACTGAAGCTTTCTTT.